These 3 T cell receptor beta chains were sequenced from one sample in a study of OX40 agonist ivuxolimab in advanced cancers. Sequencing was performed with immunoSEQ multiplex PCR; in TCRdb, only in-frame clones are kept and a portion is missing. The data show roughly 17,000 clones, with approximately 86% seen just once and roughly 3.9% held by the top ten. Specimen: CD4+ or CD8+ T cells sorted from blood, collected in a trial of the OX40 agonist ivuxolimab. These receptors all stem from an adult with an advanced solid tumor such as melanoma, head and neck, liver or kidney cancer.

This clone showed up just once. The chain employs TRBV7-3 and TRBJ1-5, with 7 bases lining up with TRBD1. The germline gives CDR1 SGHTA, CDR2 FQGTGA. The CDR3 runs 15 residues. Trimming took 5 bases from V and 7 from J; bases not matched to a gene: 11. The CDR3 region is CASSTTGTDLQPQHF. The CDR3 DNA sequence: TGTGCCAGCAGCACAACCGGGACAGATCTCCAGCCCCAGCATTTT.

The chain is built from TRBV14 and TRBJ1-2; no clear D. The CDR3 consists of 13 residues. V was trimmed by 0 bases and J by 5 bases, leaving 7 bases between them. The germline V gene has CDR1 SGHDN and CDR2 FVKESK. This chain's CDR3 is CASSQDLAYGYTF. CDR3 in DNA: TGTGCCAGCAGCCAAGATCTGGCTTATGGCTACACCTTC.

The chain joins TRBV10-3 to TRBJ1-4; 7 nucleotides line up with TRBD1. Germline V CDR1 and CDR2: ENHRY, SYGVKD. V trimming: 6 bases; J trimming: 5 bases; junction bases outside the gene matches: 9. The length of the CDR3 is 15 residues. CDR3 region: CAIRDSGGQNEKLFF. The CDR3 DNA reads as TGTGCCATCAGGGACTCCGGGGGACAGAATGAAAAACTGTTTTTT.